This TCR beta chain originates from a study of shared clonotypes between healthy human individuals. Findings and limits, study-wide: The authors sampled blood alone, and tissue repertoires likely differ.

Sorted-subset replicate PCRs used approximately 190 ng of genomic DNA. This amount corresponded to about 30,000 T cell genomes. Some clones are missing from TCRdb's copy, which holds only in-frame ones; the method was immunoSEQ multiplex PCR. The sample includes 1.5 million to 2.5 million clones, about 95% seen only once; the top ten take roughly 1%. The CDR3 totals 11 residues. Deletions cut 7 bases from V and 5 bases from J, with 9 bases between. Germline V lookup: CDR1 WSHSY, CDR2 SAAADI. A note on this clone: Its antigen remains unidentified.

CD45RO-negative CD8 cells positively selected for CCR7 made up the naive population, which excluded terminally differentiated effector memory CD45RA+ cells. Sequenced sample: naive CD8+ T cells sorted from blood. The TCR originated in a young man in good health. The genes are TRBV10-2 and TRBJ2-7; no clear D gene. The CDR3 is CASTDGHEQYF. CDR3 bases: TGCGCCAGCACCGATGGGCACGAGCAGTACTTC.